This T cell receptor (beta chain) was found in a study of T cell changes during pregnancy in multiple sclerosis. Germline-derived CDR1 and CDR2 are SGHNT and YYREEE (reference sequence). The CDR3 is made up of 17 amino acids. With 4 bases removed from V and 3 bases from J, the gap between germline ends came to 17 bases. Sequencing was performed with immunoSEQ multiplex PCR; in TCRdb, only in-frame clones are kept and a portion is missing. The data show some 21,000 clones, 91% seen once. V usage is TRBV5-4 and J usage is TRBJ2-6, with D tentatively TRBD1 (7 bases). This sample comprised CD4+ T cells from peripheral blood mononuclear cells, obtained in the third trimester of pregnancy. The receptor was isolated from a female donor with multiple sclerosis, enrolled in a pregnancy study. The CDR3 coding sequence is TGTGCCAGCAGCGGCGGAGGGGGCGCGTTTGGGGCCAACGTCCTGACTTTC. It translates to CASSGGGGAFGANVLTF.